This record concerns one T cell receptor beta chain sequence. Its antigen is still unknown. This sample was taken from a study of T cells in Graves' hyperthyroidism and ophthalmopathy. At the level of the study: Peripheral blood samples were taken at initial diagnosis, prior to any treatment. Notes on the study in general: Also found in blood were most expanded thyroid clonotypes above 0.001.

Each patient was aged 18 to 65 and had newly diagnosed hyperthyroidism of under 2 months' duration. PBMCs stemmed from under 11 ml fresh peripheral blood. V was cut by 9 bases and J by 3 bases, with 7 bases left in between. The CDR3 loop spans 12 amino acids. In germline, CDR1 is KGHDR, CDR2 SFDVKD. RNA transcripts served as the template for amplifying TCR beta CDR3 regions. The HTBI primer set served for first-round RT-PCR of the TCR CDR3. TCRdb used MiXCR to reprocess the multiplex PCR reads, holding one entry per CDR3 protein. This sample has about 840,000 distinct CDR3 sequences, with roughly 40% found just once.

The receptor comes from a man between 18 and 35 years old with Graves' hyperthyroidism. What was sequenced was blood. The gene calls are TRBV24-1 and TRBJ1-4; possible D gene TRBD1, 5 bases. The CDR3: CATSGANEKLFF. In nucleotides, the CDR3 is TGTGCCACCTCGGGGGCTAATGAAAAACTGTTTTTT.